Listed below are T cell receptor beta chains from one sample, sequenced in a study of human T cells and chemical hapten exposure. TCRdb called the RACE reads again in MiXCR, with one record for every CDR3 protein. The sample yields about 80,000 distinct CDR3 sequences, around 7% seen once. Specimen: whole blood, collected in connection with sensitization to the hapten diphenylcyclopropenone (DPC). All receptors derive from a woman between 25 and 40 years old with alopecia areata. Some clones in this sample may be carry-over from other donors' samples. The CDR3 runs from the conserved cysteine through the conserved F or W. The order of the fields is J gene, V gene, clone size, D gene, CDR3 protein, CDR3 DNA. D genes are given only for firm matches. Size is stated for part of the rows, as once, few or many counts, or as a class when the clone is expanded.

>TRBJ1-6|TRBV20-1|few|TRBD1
CSAPRYRGADSPLHF
TGCAGTGCTCCCAGGTACAGGGGAGCAGATTCACCCCTCCACTTT
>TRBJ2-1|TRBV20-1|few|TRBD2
CSARRAGGPGNEQFF
TGCAGTGCTAGACGGGCGGGGGGGCCGGGAAATGAGCAGTTCTTC
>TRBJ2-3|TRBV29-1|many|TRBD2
CSVEGLAGARDTQYF
TGCAGCGTTGAAGGTCTAGCGGGGGCCCGAGATACGCAGTATTTT
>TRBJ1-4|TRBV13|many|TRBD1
CASSQNRGEEKLFF
TGTGCCAGCAGCCAGAACAGGGGAGAGGAAAAACTGTTTTTT
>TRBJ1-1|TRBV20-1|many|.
CSAREGVRETEAFF
TGCAGTGCTAGAGAAGGGGTCCGGGAGACTGAAGCTTTCTTT
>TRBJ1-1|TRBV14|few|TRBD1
CASSQVRGYAFF
TGTGCCAGCAGCCAAGTCAGGGGGTATGCTTTCTTT
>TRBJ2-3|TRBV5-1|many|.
CASSLGVVTGRGTDTQYF
TGCGCCAGCAGCTTGGGGGTTGTTACTGGGCGAGGCACAGATACGCAGTATTTT
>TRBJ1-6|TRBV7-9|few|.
CASSPGGGWTNSPLHF
TGTGCCAGCAGTCCGGGAGGGGGATGGACTAATTCACCCCTCCACTTT
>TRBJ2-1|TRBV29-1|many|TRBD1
CSVVTGENEQFF
TGCAGCGTTGTAACAGGGGAAAATGAGCAGTTCTTC
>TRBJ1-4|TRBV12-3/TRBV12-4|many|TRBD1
CASSFELGQASPMEKLFF
TGTGCCAGCAGTTTCGAACTCGGACAGGCCTCGCCGATGGAAAAACTGTTTTTT
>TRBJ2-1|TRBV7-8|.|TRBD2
CASSGGTSGVYNEQFF
TGTGCCAGCAGCGGGGGGACTAGCGGGGTCTACAATGAGCAGTTCTTC
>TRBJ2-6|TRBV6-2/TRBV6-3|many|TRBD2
CASRLAGYGANVLTF
TGTGCCAGCAGGCTAGCGGGGTATGGGGCCAACGTCCTGACTTTC
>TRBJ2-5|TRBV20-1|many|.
CSVNPLQETQYF
TGCAGTGTTAACCCCTTACAAGAGACCCAGTACTTC
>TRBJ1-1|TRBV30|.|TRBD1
CAWGTGGSTTEAFF
TGTGCCTGGGGGACAGGGGGCTCGACCACTGAAGCTTTCTTT
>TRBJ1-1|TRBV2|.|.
CASSPIRGDRAFF
TGTGCCAGCAGCCCGATTAGGGGGGATCGAGCTTTCTTT
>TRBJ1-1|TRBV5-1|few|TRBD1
CASSYGQGATEAFF
TGCGCCAGCAGCTATGGACAGGGGGCGACTGAAGCTTTCTTT
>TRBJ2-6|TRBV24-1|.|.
CATSDGKSSGANVLTF
TGTGCCACCAGTGATGGGAAGAGCTCTGGGGCCAACGTCCTGACTTTC
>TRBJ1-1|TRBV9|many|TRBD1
CASSPGQGAIEAFF
TGTGCCAGCAGCCCGGGACAGGGGGCTATTGAAGCTTTCTTT
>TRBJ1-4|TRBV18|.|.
CASSPRVNEKLFF
TGTGCCAGCTCACCCCGGGTTAATGAAAAACTGTTTTTT
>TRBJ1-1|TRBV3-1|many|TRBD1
CASSQDRGRTVAFF
TGTGCCAGCAGCCAAGACAGGGGGCGAACAGTAGCTTTCTTT
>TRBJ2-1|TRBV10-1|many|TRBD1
CASIGDRGRVGMMGNEQFF
TGCGCCAGCATCGGGGACAGGGGGCGCGTGGGCATGATGGGCAATGAGCAGTTCTTC
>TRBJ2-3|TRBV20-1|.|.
CSARPSFGGADTQYF
TGCAGTGCTAGACCTAGTTTCGGGGGCGCGGATACGCAGTATTTT
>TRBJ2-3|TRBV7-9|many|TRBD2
CASSLPQTSGGGTQYF
TGTGCCAGCAGCTTACCCCAGACTAGCGGGGGTGGTACGCAGTATTTT
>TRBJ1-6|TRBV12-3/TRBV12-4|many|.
CASRPTSNNSPLHF
TGTGCCAGCAGACCGACATCGAACAATTCACCCCTCCACTTT
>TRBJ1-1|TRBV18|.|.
CASSPTTSTNTEAFF
TGTGCCAGCTCCCCTACGACGAGCACGAACACTGAAGCTTTCTTT
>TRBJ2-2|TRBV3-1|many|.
CASSHLGGANTGELFF
TGTGCCAGCAGTCATTTGGGGGGCGCGAACACCGGGGAGCTGTTTTTT
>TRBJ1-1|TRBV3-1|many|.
CASSQDTEAFF
TGTGCCAGCAGCCAAGACACTGAAGCTTTCTTT
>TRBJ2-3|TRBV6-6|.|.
CASRAVGEDTQYF
TGTGCCAGCAGGGCGGTTGGTGAAGATACGCAGTATTTT
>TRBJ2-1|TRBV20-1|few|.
CSARDLGSYNEQFF
TGCAGTGCTAGAGATCTTGGAAGCTACAATGAGCAGTTCTTC
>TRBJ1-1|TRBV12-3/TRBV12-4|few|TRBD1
CASSLGGQGKVAFF
TGTGCCAGCAGTTTAGGGGGACAGGGGAAAGTAGCTTTCTTT
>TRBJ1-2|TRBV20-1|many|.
CSARPVEGREGISAGYTF
TGCAGTGCTAGACCCGTGGAGGGCAGGGAAGGGATTTCTGCTGGCTACACCTTC
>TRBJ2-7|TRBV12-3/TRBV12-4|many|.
CASSRTGPYEQYF
TGTGCCAGCAGCCGGACCGGGCCGTACGAGCAGTACTTC
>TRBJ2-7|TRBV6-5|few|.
CASRPGMRHEQYF
TGTGCCAGCAGACCGGGCATGAGGCACGAGCAGTACTTC
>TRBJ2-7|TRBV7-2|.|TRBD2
CDSSFWSSGTYEQYF
TGTGACAGCAGCTTCTGGTCTAGCGGGACCTACGAGCAGTACTTC
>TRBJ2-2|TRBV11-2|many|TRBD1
CASSARQGAGELFF
TGTGCCAGCAGCGCTAGACAGGGCGCCGGGGAGCTGTTTTTT
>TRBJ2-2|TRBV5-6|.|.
CASSPRRLNTGELFF
TGTGCCAGCAGCCCTAGACGACTGAACACCGGGGAGCTGTTTTTT
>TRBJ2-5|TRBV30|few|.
CAWLPGGKGTQYF
TGTGCCTGGCTTCCGGGGGGCAAGGGGACCCAGTACTTC
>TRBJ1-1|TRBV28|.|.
CASSSPGSSTEAFF
TGTGCCAGCAGTTCCCCGGGTAGCAGCACTGAAGCTTTCTTT
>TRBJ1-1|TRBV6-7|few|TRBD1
CASLKSAGQESSEAFF
TGTGCCAGCCTGAAGTCTGCCGGACAGGAAAGTTCTGAAGCTTTCTTT
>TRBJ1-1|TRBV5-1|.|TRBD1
CASGGQGWNTEAFF
TGCGCCAGCGGCGGACAGGGCTGGAACACTGAAGCTTTCTTT
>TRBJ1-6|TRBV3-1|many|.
CASRAGPANSPLHF
TGTGCCAGCCGGGCGGGGCCGGCTAATTCACCCCTCCACTTT
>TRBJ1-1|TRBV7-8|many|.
CASSFGPSWAEAFF
TGTGCCAGCAGTTTCGGCCCTAGTTGGGCTGAAGCTTTCTTT
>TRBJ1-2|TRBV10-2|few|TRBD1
CASSEGDSRQTVYGYTF
TGCGCCAGCAGTGAGGGGGACAGCCGACAAACGGTCTATGGCTACACCTTC
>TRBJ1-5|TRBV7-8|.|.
CASSLGINQPQHF
TGTGCCAGCAGCTTAGGCATCAATCAGCCCCAGCATTTT
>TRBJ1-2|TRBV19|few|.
CASSIYNGPVDYGYTF
TGTGCCAGTAGTATCTATAACGGACCAGTAGACTATGGCTACACCTTC
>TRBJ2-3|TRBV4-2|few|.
CASSQDSLAGTDTQYF
TGTGCCAGCAGCCAAGATTCACTAGCTGGCACAGATACGCAGTATTTT
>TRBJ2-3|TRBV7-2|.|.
CASSKMGTSTDTQYF
TGTGCCAGCAGCAAGATGGGGACTAGCACAGATACGCAGTATTTT
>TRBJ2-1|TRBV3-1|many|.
CASSQLTGQFVGEQFF
TGTGCCAGCAGCCAACTCACAGGGCAGTTTGTCGGTGAGCAGTTCTTC
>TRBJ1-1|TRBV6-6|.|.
CASSSTTELEAFF
TGTGCCAGCAGTTCCACGACGGAGTTGGAAGCTTTCTTT
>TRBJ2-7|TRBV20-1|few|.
CSARDPVTGEQYF
TGCAGTGCTAGAGATCCCGTCACGGGGGAGCAGTACTTC
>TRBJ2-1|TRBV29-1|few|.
CSVETNANEQFF
TGCAGCGTTGAAACCAATGCAAATGAGCAGTTCTTC
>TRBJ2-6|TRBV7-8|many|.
CASSLPSGANVLTF
TGTGCCAGCAGCTTACCATCTGGGGCCAACGTCCTGACTTTC